The clone carrying this TCR beta chain was counted only a few times. The CDR3 is made up of 13 amino acids. V gave up 1 base and J gave up 8 bases, with 12 bases separating them. Carrying unique molecular identifiers, the cDNA also gained a universal primer site through template switching. TCRdb processed the 5' RACE reads anew with MiXCR; each CDR3 protein has one entry. The sample shows approximately 490,000 distinct CDR3 sequences, 20% to 25% of them seen only once. This specimen comes from a study of identical twins. These same data were also listed under a study on yellow fever vaccine responses in identical twins.

This clonotype originated in a woman aged 18-35 years in good health. The sequencing sample was made of CD4+ T cells sorted from blood. The gene calls are TRBV12-3 or TRBV12-4 and TRBJ2-7; possibly TRBD2 for D (5 bases). CDR3 in amino acids: CASSLGSSRKQYF. The CDR3 region has the DNA TGTGCCAGCAGTTTAGGGTCTAGCAGGAAGCAGTACTTC.